This record looks at one TCR beta chain sequence and its context. The sample belongs to a study of shared clonotypes between healthy human individuals. Clones were sequenced by immunoSEQ multiplex PCR, and TCRdb holds only the in-frame ones, with some missing. There are some 650,000 clones in the sample; almost 97% occur only once, and about 0.057% lies in the top ten. Germline CDR1 is SGHNT and CDR2 is YYREEE (reference sequence). The CDR3 spans 16 residues. Losses at the gene ends were 0 bases for V and 10 bases for J; bases not matched to a gene: 11. This clonotype was obtained from a woman aged 25 to 39 in good health. V and J are TRBV5-4 and TRBJ2-1, with 9 bases lining up with TRBD2. Material for sequencing was naive CD4+ T cells sorted from blood. The subset here: CD45RA+ positively selected. The DNA for the CDR3 is TGTGCCAGCAGCTTGGCCAACGCGGGAGGGCCGGGGGAGCAGTTCTTC. This encodes CASSLANAGGPGEQFF.